A selection of T cell receptor beta chains follows, all from one sample in a study of cytomegalovirus exposure and HLA in healthy donors. Some clones are missing from TCRdb's copy, which holds only in-frame ones; the method was immunoSEQ multiplex PCR. The repertoire holds over 60,000 clones, with 90% to 95% as singletons. The sample consisted of PBMCs. Receptors were obtained from a man between 18 and 35 years old in good health and CMV-seronegative. The CDR3 runs from the conserved cysteine through the conserved F or W. The order of the fields is V gene, CDR3 protein.

TRBV30,CAWSASGFGNIQYF
TRBV2,CASSGPGVWGTEAFF
TRBV9,CASSVESGGNGYTF
TRBV6-5,CASSFTGGVNEKLFF
TRBV6-6,CASRIAGELDNEQFF
TRBV4-3,CASSQATGAYTF
TRBV18,CASSPLAGTGGTEAFF
TRBV27,CASSYGVSGGNTIYF
TRBV4-2,CASSRRAGGDTQYF
TRBV6-5,CASSYSQDSYEQYF
TRBV7-8,CASSKGVGLSGANVLTF
TRBV7-8,CASSPRGGYEQYF
TRBV18,CASSQGTARGETQYF
TRBV6-6,CASSYSDRPGDEQYF
TRBV6-1,CASSDPLGGRGPTNEQFF
TRBV27,CASSDSQAYEQYF
TRBV27,CASSLLLSSYNEQFF
TRBV18,CASSPPNRPGYTF
TRBV6-5,CASRGTGSYEQYF
TRBV10-3,CAISEIQGREQYF